This T cell receptor beta chain was sequenced in a study of neurological immune-mediated disorders. Findings of the study overall: Falling below healthy controls, multiple sclerosis showed the least TCR clonal expansion, while HTLV-1-associated myelopathy showed the most. Because no CDR3 amino acid sequences were shared across subjects by expanded clones, private repertoires were suggested in all groups.

This clonotype was seen repeatedly, ten times or more. The antigen is not known. PBMCs numbering 2 million and stored at -80 C yielded the unsorted libraries. Over 170 million TCR-beta sequences from 15-18 subjects came out of each sequencing run. TCRdb passed the 5' RACE reads through MiXCR, listing each CDR3 protein once. The data contain some 37,000 distinct CDR3 sequences, under 13% of them singletons. Germline CDR1 SGHRS, CDR2 YFSETQ. The CDR3 sequence is 15 residues long. V dropped 4 bases and J dropped 6 bases, with 20 bases sitting between them. The TCR was taken from a woman younger than 45 with HTLV-1-associated myelopathy (HAM/TSP). The sample consisted of PBMCs. The rearrangement links TRBV5-1 to TRBJ2-7, with TRBD1 as a possible D gene (6 bases). The CDR3 bases are TGCGCCAGCAGCCGTACTACAGGGAGAACATCCGAGCAGTACTTC. This translates into CASSRTTGRTSEQYF.